A single sample gave rise to the 14 T cell receptor beta chains below, sequenced in a study of Ad26.COV2.S vaccination and SARS-CoV-2 variants (dated by TCRdb to the early 2020s). According to the study, the label for this sample's time point signals: individuals recovered from natural SARS-CoV-2 infection. The method behind the library was the immunoSEQ multiplex PCR assay. TCRdb mirrors the immuneACCESS table, restricted to in-frame sequences. Some clones are absent from its copies; in checked studies, under half trace to an unresolved V gene, and the reason for the others is unknown. For this sample there are over 85,000 clones; 82% appear just once. The ten largest clones add up to approximately 15% of the sample. Material: peripheral blood, obtained after recovery from COVID-19. The receptors were gathered from a human donor who had recovered from COVID-19.

The rearrangement uses TRBV5-1 and TRBJ2-5; 10 bases line up with TRBD2. The CDR3 is 16 residues long. Trimming at V came to 3 bases and at J to 5 bases, leaving 10 bases not matched to a gene. Looked up from germline, CDR1 is SGHRS and CDR2 is YFSETQ. The CDR3 reads CASSSGPSGSGETQYF. In nucleotides, the CDR3 is TGCGCCAGCAGCTCGGGGCCTAGCGGGAGTGGGGAGACCCAGTACTTC.

The V and J genes are TRBV7-8 and TRBJ2-3; 9 bases match TRBD1. Germline values: CDR1 SGHVS, CDR2 FQNEAQ. The CDR3 has 12 amino acids. The junction had 8 bases not matched to a gene; V was cut back by 5 bases and J by 14 bases. CDR3 DNA sequence: TGTGCCAGCAGCCATTCCGGGACAGGGTGGTATTTT. Encoded protein: CASSHSGTGWYF.

The chain links TRBV5-1 to TRBJ2-7, with 7 bases that match TRBD2. Germline assignment: CDR1 SGHRS and CDR2 YFSETQ. The V segment lost 4 bases and the J segment 6 bases; nucleotides outside the gene matches: 13. The CDR3 has 15 amino acids. CDR3: CASSVAGRETSEQYF. The CDR3 DNA reads TGCGCCAGCAGCGTCGCTGGGCGGGAGACCTCCGAGCAGTACTTC. The whole variable domain, filled in from reference TRBV5-1 and TRBJ2-7, reads KAGVTQTPRYLIKTRGQQVTLSCSPISGHRSVSWYQQTPGQGLQFLFEYFSETQRNKGNFPGRFSGRQFSNSRSEMNVSTLELGDSALYLCASSVAGRETSEQYFGPGTRLTVT.

This clone was observed a single time. The chain carries TRBV18 and TRBJ2-5; 8 nucleotides line up with TRBD1. J gave up 5 bases and V 3 bases, and 8 bases lay outside the gene matches. Germline assignment: CDR1 KGHSH and CDR2 LQKENI. This CDR3 is 15 amino acids long. In DNA, the CDR3 is TGTGCCAGCTCACCCGAGACAGGGGCGCAGGAGACCCAGTACTTC. This sequence encodes CASSPETGAQETQYF. The full variable domain, its missing parts supplied by reference TRBV18 and TRBJ2-5, is NAGVMQNPRHLVRRRGQEARLRCSPMKGHSHVYWYRQLPEEGLKFMVYLQKENIIDESGMPKERFSAEFPKEGPSILRIQQVVRGDSAAYFCASSPETGAQETQYFGPGTRLLVL.

V is TRBV9 and J is TRBJ1-1; 12 positions agree with TRBD1. CDR1 is SGDLS and CDR2 is YYNGEE in the germline V gene. The V and J ends lost 4 bases and 6 bases, in that order; junction bases with no gene match: 4. This CDR3 has 14 amino acids. This chain's CDR3 is CASSTGQGAAEAFF. The CDR3 DNA reads as TGTGCCAGCAGCACGGGACAGGGGGCTGCTGAAGCTTTCTTT.

The CDR3 DNA follows: TGTGCCAGTAGTGAGTCATGGGGGACAGTGAATGAAAAACTGTTTTTT. Its protein product is CASSESWGTVNEKLFF. This chain uses TRBV19 with TRBJ1-4; TRBD1 aligns across 7 bases. The V gene's germline CDR1 is LNHDA and CDR2 SQIVND (reference sequence). This CDR3 has 16 residues. V shed 5 bases and J 5 bases; nucleotides not matched to a gene: 11.

The chain recombines TRBV9 with TRBJ2-2; tentatively, D is TRBD1 (5 bases). This CDR3 comprises 15 residues. V lost 3 bases and J lost 5, with 14 bases in between. Looked up from germline, CDR1 is SGDLS and CDR2 is YYNGEE. The CDR3 DNA is TGTGCCAGCAGCGGTGGCGTGGGGCCGACCGGGGAGCTGTTTTTT. It translates to CASSGGVGPTGELFF.

The chain links TRBV5-1 to TRBJ2-1; tentatively, D is TRBD1 or TRBD2 (6 bases each). Trimming stripped 6 bases from V and 3 bases from J, with 13 bases between. Germline CDR1 and CDR2: SGHRS and YFSETQ. CDR3 length: 14 residues. The CDR3 DNA is TGCGCCAGCAAGGGGGAGGTGGTCTACAATGAGCAGTTCTTC. Protein sequence: CASKGEVVYNEQFF.

This rearrangement joins TRBV6-5 to TRBJ2-1, with D possibly TRBD2 on 7 matching bases. In germline, CDR1 is MNHEY, CDR2 SVGAGI. The V gene lost 4 bases and the J gene lost 4 bases, with 17 bases spanning the gap. This CDR3 has 16 residues. The CDR3 region is CASSLAGGTTYNEQFF. CDR3 nucleotide sequence: TGTGCCAGCAGTTTAGCGGGTGGGACAACTTACAATGAGCAGTTCTTC.

V and J are TRBV5-1 and TRBJ2-6; D is perhaps TRBD1 (5 bases). Germline CDR1 SGHRS, CDR2 YFSETQ. V lost 1 base to trimming and J lost 0 bases, with 11 bases between them. CDR3 size: 17 residues. CDR3 protein: CASSLQGPSSGANVLTF. The CDR3 DNA sequence: TGCGCCAGCAGCTTGCAGGGCCCGAGCTCTGGGGCCAACGTCCTGACTTTC.

This chain joins TRBV28 and TRBJ2-3; no reliable D call. The CDR3 runs 18 residues. The germline CDR1 and CDR2 sequences are MDHEN and SYDVKM. The V gene lost 4 bases and the J gene lost 2 bases, with 22 bases spanning the gap. CDR3 in DNA: TGTGCCAGCAGTTCTTACCCCCAGTGGAACGTCCACACAGATACGCAGTATTTT. It encodes CASSSYPQWNVHTDTQYF.

This clone showed up just once. The rearrangement joins TRBV11-2 to TRBJ2-1, with D perhaps TRBD2 (7 bases). Germline CDR1 is SGHAT and CDR2 is FQNNGV. CDR3 length: 14 amino acids. With 5 bases removed from V and 7 bases from J, the gap between germline ends came to 15 bases. The CDR3 reads CASSRGAALNEQFF. The CDR3 DNA is TGTGCCAGCAGCCGGGGGGCTGCACTAAATGAGCAGTTCTTC.

This chain uses TRBV19 with TRBJ2-1, with D maybe TRBD1 (6 bases). The CDR3 extends over 15 amino acids. In germline, CDR1 is LNHDA, CDR2 SQIVND (reference sequence). Trimming removed 4 bases from V and 0 bases from J, with 10 bases in between. The CDR3, as DNA: TGTGCCAGTAGTAAGGCGGACAGCTCCTACAATGAGCAGTTCTTC. Translated, it gives CASSKADSSYNEQFF.

J is TRBJ2-1 and V is TRBV11-2; 10 positions agree with TRBD2. The CDR3 contains 16 residues. V dropped 1 base and J dropped 10; count of bases not matched to a gene: 10. Per the germline V gene, CDR1 is SGHAT and CDR2 is FQNNGV. CDR3 bases: TGTGCCAGCAGCTTAGCCGCGGCTAGCGGGAGAGCAGAGCAGTTCTTC. This translates into CASSLAAASGRAEQFF.